This record looks at one T cell receptor (beta chain) sequence and its context. This clonotype was seen a handful of times. Its cognate antigen has yet to be identified. Base-call qualities are not available, and no considerably larger clone is one nucleotide away. The data stem from a study of CD8 T cells in ankylosing spondylitis (dated by TCRdb to 2017 to 2019). Regarding the complete study: The study profiled T cell receptor beta repertoires in healthy donors and ankylosing spondylitis patients to find disease-linked TCR variants. The whole study cohort included some 100 healthy donors and about two dozen ankylosing spondylitis patients. Peripheral blood samples were taken, and synovial fluid was additionally collected from ankylosing spondylitis patients.

The full study reports these points: Some motif variants had previously been reported in the synovial fluid and blood of reactive arthritis patients, which suggests shared mechanisms of disease initiation. According to the report, matched synovial fluid samples from ankylosing spondylitis patients were significantly enriched for the disease-linked clones. The disease-linked clones had a CD8+ phenotype and were found at relatively low frequencies in peripheral blood. Blood from ankylosing spondylitis patients appeared to be characterized by a TCR beta motif composed of about eight highly homologous amino acid variants.

The CDR3, cysteine through phenylalanine, is 16 amino acids long. The sequence is cut down to CDR3 DNA, 48 bases in frame from base 1. CDR1 SGHRS and CDR2 YFSETQ were looked up in the germline V gene. Germline trimming amounts to 0 bases on V and 2 bases on J, with 7 as the count of junction bases outside the gene matches. The listed sequencing device is Illumina HiSeq 2500. Quantitative 5'-RACE with molecular barcodes was used to prepare TCR beta libraries. On the study's bioinformatics: A new computational method, built on a probabilistic model of VDJ rearrangement, was used to identify disease-linked TCR variants. TCRdb trimmed the raw reads at Q25, called clones with MiXCR and kept productive beta chains. All rows with the same CDR3 protein become a single entry with the most common DNA and genes. For this entry, the V and J calls and clone size follow TCRdb and not the study's own pipeline. The sample table holds roughly 280,000 distinct CDR3 sequences, of which 15% to 20% were seen once. The ten most abundant clones make up roughly 7.3% of the sample.

The source of this sequence is a male donor with ankylosing spondylitis or in good health (not recorded which). Sequencing was performed on blood, either unsorted or a sorted T cell fraction (not recorded which). The chain employs TRBV5-1 and TRBJ2-5; 7 of the junction bases match TRBD2. The DNA sequence is TGCGCCAGCAGCTTGGAGGTCCGAGCGGGACAAGAGACCCAGTACTTC. It codes for CASSLEVRAGQETQYF.